This T cell receptor beta chain was found in a study of shared clonotypes between healthy human individuals. Study background: Ranging from 18 to 49 in age, donors were two women and three men.

V was pared by 1 base and J by 0 bases, with 4 bases of the junction left unmatched. The CDR3 has 16 residues. CDR1 and CDR2 (germline): SGHRS, YFSETQ. General study points: Between a handful of donors, naive CD4 clonotypes were shared at a level of around 5.1%.

About this clone: Its cognate antigen is unknown.

TCRdb's table, derived via immunoSEQ multiplex PCR, lists solely in-frame clones and lacks some. This sample has more than 550,000 clones, with about 90% found just once. Cells designated naive CD8 were CD45RO-negative and were positively selected for CCR7, with terminally differentiated effector memory CD45RA+ cells excluded. The receptor's source is a young man in good health. The rearrangement uses TRBV5-1 and TRBJ2-3; 8 bases map to TRBD1. Sequenced input: naive CD8+ T cells sorted from blood. Here the CDR3 DNA reads TGCGCCAGCAGCTTGTGGACAGGGCCTAGCACAGATACGCAGTATTTT. It codes for CASSLWTGPSTDTQYF.